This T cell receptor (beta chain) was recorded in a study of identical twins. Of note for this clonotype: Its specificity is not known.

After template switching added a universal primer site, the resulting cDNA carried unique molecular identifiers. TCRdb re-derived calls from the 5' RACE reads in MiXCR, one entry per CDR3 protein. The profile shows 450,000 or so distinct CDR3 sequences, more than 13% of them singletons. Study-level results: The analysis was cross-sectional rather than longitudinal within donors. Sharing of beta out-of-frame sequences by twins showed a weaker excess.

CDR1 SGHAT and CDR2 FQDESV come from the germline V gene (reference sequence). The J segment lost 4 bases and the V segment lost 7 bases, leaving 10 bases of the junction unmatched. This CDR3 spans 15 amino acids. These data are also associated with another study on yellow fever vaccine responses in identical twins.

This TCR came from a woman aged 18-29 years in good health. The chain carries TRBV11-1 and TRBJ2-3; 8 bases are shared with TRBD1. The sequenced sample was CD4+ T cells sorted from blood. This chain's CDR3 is CASKSGRGRPDTQYF. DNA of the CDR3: TGTGCCAGCAAGAGCGGCAGGGGGCGCCCAGATACGCAGTATTTT.